This paragraph covers one T cell receptor beta chain sequence. cDNA carried unique molecular identifiers, and a universal primer site was added by template switching. TCRdb ran MiXCR on the 5' RACE reads and lists one entry per CDR3 protein. The sample has 500,000 to 650,000 distinct CDR3 sequences, approximately 20% seen once; the top ten hold more than 0.4%. All donors were healthy Caucasians. V was trimmed by 6 bases and J by 0 bases, leaving 15 bases between them. Looked up from germline, CDR1 is MDHEN and CDR2 is SYDVKM. This CDR3 spans 15 amino acids. These data originate in a study of identical twins. The sample was also linked to a second study, of yellow fever vaccine responses in identical twins. From that paper: A vaccine T cell response that seemed partly convergent and partly personalized was reported in twins.

The V and J genes are TRBV28 and TRBJ2-7; tentatively, D is TRBD1 (6 bases). This TCR was recovered from a woman aged 18-29 years in good health. Sequencing was done on a sample of CD4+ T cells sorted from blood. This chain's CDR3 is CASRDSTGPSYEQYF. CDR3 coding DNA: TGTGCCAGCAGGGACTCGACAGGACCCTCCTACGAGCAGTACTTC.